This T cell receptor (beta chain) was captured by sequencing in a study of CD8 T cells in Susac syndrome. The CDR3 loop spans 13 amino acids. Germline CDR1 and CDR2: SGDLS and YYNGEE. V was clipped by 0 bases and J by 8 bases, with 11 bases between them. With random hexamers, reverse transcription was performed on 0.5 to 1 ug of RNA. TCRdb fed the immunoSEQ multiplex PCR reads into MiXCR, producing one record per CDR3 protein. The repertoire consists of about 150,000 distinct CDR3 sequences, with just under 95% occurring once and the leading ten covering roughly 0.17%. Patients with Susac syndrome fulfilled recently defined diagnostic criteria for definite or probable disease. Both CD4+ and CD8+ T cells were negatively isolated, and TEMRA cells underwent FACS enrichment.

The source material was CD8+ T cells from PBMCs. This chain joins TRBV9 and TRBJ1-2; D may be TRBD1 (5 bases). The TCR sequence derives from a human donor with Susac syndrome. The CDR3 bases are TGTGCCAGCAGCGTAGTCGGGACGGACGGCTACACCTTC. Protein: CASSVVGTDGYTF.